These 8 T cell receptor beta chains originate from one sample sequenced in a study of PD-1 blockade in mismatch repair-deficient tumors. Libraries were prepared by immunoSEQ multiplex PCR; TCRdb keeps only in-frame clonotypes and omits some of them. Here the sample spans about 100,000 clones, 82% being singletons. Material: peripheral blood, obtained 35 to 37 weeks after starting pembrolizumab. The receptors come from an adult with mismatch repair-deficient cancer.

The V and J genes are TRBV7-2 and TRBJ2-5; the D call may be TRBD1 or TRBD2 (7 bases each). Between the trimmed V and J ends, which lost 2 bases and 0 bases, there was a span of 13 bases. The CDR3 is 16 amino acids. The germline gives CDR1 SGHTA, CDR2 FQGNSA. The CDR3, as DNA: TGTGCCAGCAGCTTAAGGGGGGGGACAGACCAAGAGACCCAGTACTTC. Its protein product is CASSLRGGTDQETQYF.

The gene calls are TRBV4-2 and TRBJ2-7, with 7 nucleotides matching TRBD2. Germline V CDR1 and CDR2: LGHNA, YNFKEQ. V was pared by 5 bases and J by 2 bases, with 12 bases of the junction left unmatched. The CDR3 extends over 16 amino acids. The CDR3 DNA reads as TGTGCCAGCAGCACGAGTATGGCTAGCGGAACCTACGAGCAGTACTTC. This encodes CASSTSMASGTYEQYF.

The CDR3, as DNA: TGTGCCAGCAGCTCCGGACAGGTCACTGAAGCTTTCTTT. This encodes CASSSGQVTEAFF. The rearrangement joins TRBV6-5 to TRBJ1-1; 7 bases map to TRBD1. Looked up from germline, CDR1 is MNHEY and CDR2 is SVGAGI. CDR3 length equals 13 residues. Trimming cost V 6 bases and J 4 bases; bases outside gene matches: 5.

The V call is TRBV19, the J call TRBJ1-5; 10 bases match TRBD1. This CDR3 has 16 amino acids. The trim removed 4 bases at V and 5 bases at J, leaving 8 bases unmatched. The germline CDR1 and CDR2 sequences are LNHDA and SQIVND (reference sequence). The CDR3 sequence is CASSSPGQGVDQPQHF. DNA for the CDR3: TGTGCCAGTAGTAGCCCCGGACAGGGGGTTGATCAGCCCCAGCATTTT. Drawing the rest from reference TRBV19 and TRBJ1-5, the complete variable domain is DGGITQSPKYLFRKEGQNVTLSCEQNLNHDAMYWYRQDPGQGLRLIYYSQIVNDFQKGDIAEGYSVSREKKESFPLTVTSAQKNPTAFYLCASSSPGQGVDQPQHFGDGTRLSIL.

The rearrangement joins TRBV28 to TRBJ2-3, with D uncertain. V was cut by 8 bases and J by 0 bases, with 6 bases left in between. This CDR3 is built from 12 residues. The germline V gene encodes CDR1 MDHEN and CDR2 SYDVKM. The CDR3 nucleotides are TGTGCCAGCGACACGAGCACAGATACGCAGTATTTT. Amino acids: CASDTSTDTQYF.

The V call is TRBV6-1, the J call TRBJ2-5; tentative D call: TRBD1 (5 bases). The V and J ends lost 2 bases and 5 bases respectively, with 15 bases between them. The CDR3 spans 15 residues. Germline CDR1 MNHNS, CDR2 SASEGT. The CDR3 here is CASSESGARYETQYF. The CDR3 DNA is TGTGCCAGCAGTGAAAGTGGGGCTCGATACGAGACCCAGTACTTC.

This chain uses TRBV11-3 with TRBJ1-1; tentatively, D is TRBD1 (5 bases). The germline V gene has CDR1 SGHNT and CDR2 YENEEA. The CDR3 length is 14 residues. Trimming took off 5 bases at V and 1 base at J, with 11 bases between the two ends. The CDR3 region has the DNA TGTGCCAGCAGCCGGGACCTTCCGAACACTGAAGCTTTCTTT. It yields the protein CASSRDLPNTEAFF.

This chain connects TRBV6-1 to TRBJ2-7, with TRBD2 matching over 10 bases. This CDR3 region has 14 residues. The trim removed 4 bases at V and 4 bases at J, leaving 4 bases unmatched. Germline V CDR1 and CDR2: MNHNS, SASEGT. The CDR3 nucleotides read TGTGCCAGCAGTGGGCTAGCGGGAGAGTACGAGCAGTACTTC. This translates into CASSGLAGEYEQYF.